What follows describes a single T cell receptor (beta chain). The Seattle patients joined while their infection was active and were tracked longitudinally afterward. The germline gives CDR1 SEHNR, CDR2 FQNEAQ (reference sequence). This CDR3 has 14 amino acids. V lost 5 bases, J lost 4 bases, and 7 bases stayed unmatched. TCRdb keeps only in-frame clones here, not all; method: immunoSEQ multiplex PCR. The repertoire includes some 320,000 clones, around 92% of them detected once, and around 10% sits in the top ten. The record originates from a study of blood T cell repertoires in COVID-19. The sequenced material came from peripheral blood. The chain has TRBV7-9 and TRBJ1-2; 7 bases match TRBD1. The receptor was isolated from a woman aged 25 to 39 with COVID-19, enrolled during active disease. CDR3 sequence: CASSPGQGVYGYTF. DNA of the CDR3: TGTGCCAGCAGCCCAGGGCAGGGGGTCTATGGCTACACCTTC.